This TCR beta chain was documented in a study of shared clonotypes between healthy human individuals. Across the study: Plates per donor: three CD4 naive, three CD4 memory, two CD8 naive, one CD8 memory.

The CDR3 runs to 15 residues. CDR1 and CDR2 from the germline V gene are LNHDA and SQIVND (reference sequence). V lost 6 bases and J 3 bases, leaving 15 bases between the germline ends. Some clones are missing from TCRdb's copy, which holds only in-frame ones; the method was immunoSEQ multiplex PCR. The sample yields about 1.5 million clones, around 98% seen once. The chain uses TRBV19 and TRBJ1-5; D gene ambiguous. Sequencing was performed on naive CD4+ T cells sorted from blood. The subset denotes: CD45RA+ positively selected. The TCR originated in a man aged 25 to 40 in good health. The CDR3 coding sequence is TGTGCCAGTAGGAATCCCCTGATGGTCAATCAGCCCCAGCATTTT. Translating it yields CASRNPLMVNQPQHF.